This T cell receptor beta chain was identified in a study of T cell changes during pregnancy in multiple sclerosis. Repertoires were generated with immunoSEQ multiplex PCR, while TCRdb's copy carries only in-frame clones and drops some. Of roughly 64,000 clones listed, approximately 92% are singletons. The junction had 1 base not matched to a gene; V was cut back by 3 bases and J by 2 bases. Germline CDR1 and CDR2: SNHLY and FYNNEI. CDR3 length equals 14 residues. The TCR originated in a female donor with multiple sclerosis, enrolled in a pregnancy study. The specimen was peripheral blood, collected in the second trimester of pregnancy. The gene calls are TRBV2 and TRBJ2-5, with TRBD1 identical over 9 bases. The CDR3 sequence is CASSDDRGQETQYF. The CDR3 coding sequence is TGTGCCAGCAGTGACGACAGGGGGCAAGAGACCCAGTACTTC.